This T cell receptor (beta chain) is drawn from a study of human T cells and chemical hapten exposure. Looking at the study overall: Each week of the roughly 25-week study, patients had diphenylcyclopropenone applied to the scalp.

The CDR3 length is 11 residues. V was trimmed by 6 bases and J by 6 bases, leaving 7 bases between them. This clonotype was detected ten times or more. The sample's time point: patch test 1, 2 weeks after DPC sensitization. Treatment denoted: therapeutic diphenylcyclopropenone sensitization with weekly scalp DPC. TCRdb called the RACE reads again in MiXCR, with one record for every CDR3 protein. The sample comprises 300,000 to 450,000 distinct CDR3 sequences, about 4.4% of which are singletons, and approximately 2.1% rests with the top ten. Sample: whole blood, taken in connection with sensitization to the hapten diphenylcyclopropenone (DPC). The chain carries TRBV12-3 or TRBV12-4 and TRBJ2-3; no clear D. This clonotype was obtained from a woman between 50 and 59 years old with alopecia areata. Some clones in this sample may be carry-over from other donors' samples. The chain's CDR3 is CASRGMDTQYF. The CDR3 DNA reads TGTGCCAGCAGGGGGATGGATACGCAGTATTTT.